This TCR beta chain emerged from a study of T cell changes during pregnancy in multiple sclerosis. Sequenced by immunoSEQ multiplex PCR; TCRdb stores in-frame clones only, minus some. Of under 60,000 clones in the sample, almost 95% were seen once. Trimming removed 0 bases at V and 10 bases at J, with 17 bases between. CDR1 and CDR2 (germline): SGDLS, YYNGEE. This CDR3 is 15 amino acids long. The clonotype was recovered from a female donor with multiple sclerosis, enrolled in a pregnancy study. V usage is TRBV9 and J usage is TRBJ2-1, with D maybe TRBD2 (6 bases). Sequencing used CD4+ T cells from peripheral blood mononuclear cells, obtained in the third trimester of pregnancy. CDR3 loop: CASSVGGRQQGEQFF. As DNA, the CDR3 is TGTGCCAGCAGCGTAGGGGGGAGGCAGCAAGGGGAGCAGTTCTTC.